This T cell receptor (beta chain) was identified during a study of blood T cell repertoires in COVID-19. Study at large: The analysed material was cDNA or gDNA that came from T cells, B-cell-depleted T cells, or PBMCs.

The CDR3 contains 14 residues. V lost 4 bases to trimming and J lost 7 bases, with 17 bases between them. The V gene's germline CDR1 is SGHTA and CDR2 FQGTGA. Authors' processing steps: Reference gene primers were amplified, and this amplification served to estimate nucleated cell counts. Sequencing used immunoSEQ multiplex PCR; TCRdb keeps in-frame clones, though not all of them. V and J calls plus clone size are reproduced from that table; the DNA served to infer D and trimming. The sample holds approximately 90,000 clones, 70% to 90% seen once. The sequenced sample was peripheral blood. The chain recombines TRBV7-3 with TRBJ2-7, with D maybe TRBD2 (5 bases). This TCR was recovered from a man aged 55-75 years with acute or convalescent COVID-19. Here the CDR3 reads CASSSQLSSGEQYF. The CDR3 DNA follows: TGTGCCAGCAGCTCCCAACTTAGCTCGGGGGAGCAGTACTTC.